The following is a T cell receptor (beta chain) sequence with its context. The antigen remains undetermined. The data were obtained in a study of cytomegalovirus exposure and HLA in healthy donors. About the research overall: Inside one of the first data releases sat about 85 million unique TCRs taken from HLA-typed donors.

Study findings and constraints: In vitro, a few CMV-associated chains proved specific for CMV antigens. Exclusion applied to some V segments, including TRBV6-2 and TRBV6-3, as they were indistinguishable.

Germline CDR1 GTSNPN, CDR2 SVGIG (reference sequence). The germline V and J ends were trimmed by 2 bases and 8 bases, with 12 bases remaining between them. The CDR3 is 12 amino acids. The PCR made use of 60 Vbeta and 13 Jbeta primers. Some clones are missing from TCRdb's copy, which holds only in-frame ones; the method was immunoSEQ multiplex PCR. The sample has tens of thousands of clones; 65% to 75% are singletons. The rearrangement links TRBV30 to TRBJ1-1, with D unresolved. Sequencing was done on a sample of PBMCs. This TCR was recovered from a man aged 50 or older in good health and CMV-seropositive. DNA of the CDR3: TGTGCCTGGAGTCCCATGGTCCAGGAAGCTTTCTTT. Protein product: CAWSPMVQEAFF.